This TCR beta chain was sequenced for a study of technical replicates of blood from a few donors. The protocol was immunoSEQ multiplex PCR, while the TCRdb copy is restricted to in-frame clones and leaves out a portion. The data hold roughly 71,000 clones, with roughly 94% observed a single time. V was clipped by 2 bases and J by 0 bases, with 11 bases between them. CDR3 length: 15 residues. The germline CDR1 and CDR2 sequences are PRHDT and FYEKMQ (reference sequence). Input material: T cells isolated from PBMCs. The chain carries TRBV13 and TRBJ2-7, with D possibly TRBD2 on 5 matching bases. The sequence was collected from a human donor in good health. The CDR3 nucleotides are TGTGCCAGCAGCTTAAAAGGAGGCCACTCCTACGAGCAGTACTTC. Translating gives CASSLKGGHSYEQYF.